A selection of T cell receptor beta chains follows, all from one sample in a study of shared clonotypes between healthy human individuals. Clones were sequenced by immunoSEQ multiplex PCR, and TCRdb holds only the in-frame ones, with some missing. The sample holds 1.4 million or so clones, less than 99% seen once. Sequencing used naive CD4+ T cells sorted from blood. All receptors derive from a man between 25 and 39 years old in good health. CDR3s include the opening cysteine and the closing phenylalanine or tryptophan. A D gene is named only where the DNA matches it firmly. A clone size is listed for some rows: how often the clone was seen (once, few, many), or a class if it is expanded.

j_gene	v_gene	abundance	d_gene	CDR3aa	CDR3nt
TRBJ1-4	TRBV9	NA	TRBD1	CASSSKDRTKLFF	TGTGCCAGCAGCTCCAAGGACAGGACAAAACTGTTTTTT
TRBJ2-5	TRBV11-3	NA	NA	CASRGKGGGQETQYF	TGTGCCAGCAGGGGTAAGGGAGGAGGGCAAGAGACCCAGTACTTC
TRBJ1-1	TRBV7-2	NA	NA	CASSLPVTGPTEAFF	TGTGCCAGCAGCTTACCCGTCACAGGGCCTACTGAAGCTTTCTTT
TRBJ1-4	TRBV5-6	NA	NA	CASSLSEEKLFF	TGTGCCAGCAGCTTGAGTGAGGAAAAACTGTTTTTT
TRBJ2-7	TRBV6-1	NA	NA	CASSPTLYEQYF	TGTGCCAGCAGTCCTACCCTTTACGAGCAGTACTTC
TRBJ1-1	TRBV5-1	NA	NA	CASSLGRAAEAFF	TGCGCCAGCAGCTTGGGTAGGGCCGCCGAAGCTTTCTTT
TRBJ2-2	TRBV10-1	NA	TRBD2	CASSPRTSTGELFF	TGCGCCAGCTCCCCCCGGACTAGTACCGGGGAGCTGTTTTTT
TRBJ2-6	TRBV18	NA	NA	CASRRGEGGANVLTF	TGTGCCAGCCGCAGGGGCGAGGGTGGGGCCAACGTCCTGACTTTC
TRBJ2-7	TRBV18	NA	TRBD1	CASSPGTGAYEQYF	TGTGCCAGCTCCCCTGGGACAGGGGCCTACGAGCAGTACTTC
TRBJ1-3	TRBV5-4	NA	NA	CASSAGQLRAGNTIYF	TGTGCCAGCAGCGCCGGACAGTTAAGAGCTGGAAACACCATATATTTT
TRBJ2-2	TRBV5-1	NA	TRBD2	CASSSGLAGGFSGGELFF	TGCGCCAGCAGCTCCGGACTAGCGGGAGGATTCTCCGGCGGGGAGCTGTTTTTT
TRBJ2-2	TRBV11-2	NA	TRBD1	CASSLRTGIPGELFF	TGTGCCAGCAGCTTAAGGACAGGGATCCCAGGGGAGCTGTTTTTT
TRBJ1-3	TRBV18	NA	NA	CASSPARQRDTIYF	TGTGCCAGCTCACCAGCACGGCAACGGGACACCATATATTTT
TRBJ2-7	TRBV19	NA	NA	CASSAGTSYYEQYF	TGTGCCAGTAGTGCCGGGACTTCATATTACGAGCAGTACTTC
TRBJ2-1	TRBV9	NA	TRBD2	CASSRTSGMVGNEQFF	TGTGCCAGCAGTCGGACTAGCGGGATGGTAGGAAATGAGCAGTTCTTC
TRBJ2-7	TRBV14	NA	TRBD2	CASRPAGGPFEQYF	TGTGCCAGCCGCCCAGCGGGAGGGCCGTTCGAGCAGTACTTC
TRBJ1-1	TRBV9	NA	NA	CASSVGPRGGTEAFF	TGTGCCAGCAGCGTAGGGCCCCGGGGAGGAACTGAAGCTTTCTTT
TRBJ2-3	TRBV7-7	NA	NA	CASSSQGGDTQYF	TGTGCCAGCAGCTCCCAAGGGGGGGATACGCAGTATTTT
TRBJ2-2	TRBV10-3	NA	TRBD2	CAISESLRTSGSSSTGELFF	TGTGCCATCAGTGAGTCCCTGAGGACTAGCGGGAGCAGTAGCACCGGGGAGCTGTTTTTT
TRBJ2-7	TRBV6-1	NA	TRBD2	CASSEMGLAGVSEQYF	TGTGCCAGCAGTGAAATGGGACTAGCGGGAGTCAGTGAGCAGTACTTC
TRBJ2-1	TRBV18	NA	TRBD1	CASSPKTGSYNEQFF	TGTGCCAGCTCACCAAAGACAGGGTCCTACAATGAGCAGTTCTTC
TRBJ1-5	TRBV15	NA	NA	CATSRDRNQPQHF	TGTGCCACCAGCAGAGACAGGAATCAGCCCCAGCATTTT
TRBJ2-1	TRBV2	NA	TRBD2	CASSALAGEQFF	TGTGCCAGCAGCGCACTAGCGGGAGAGCAGTTCTTC
TRBJ2-2	TRBV30	NA	TRBD1	CAWDRDNTGELFF	TGTGCCTGGGACAGGGACAACACCGGGGAGCTGTTTTTT
TRBJ1-1	TRBV6-5	NA	NA	CASSYSPDRNTEAFF	TGTGCCAGCAGTTACTCGCCGGATCGCAACACTGAAGCTTTCTTT
TRBJ2-1	TRBV7-2	NA	TRBD1	CASSPRTGWNEQFF	TGTGCCAGCAGCCCCCGGACAGGGTGGAATGAGCAGTTCTTC
TRBJ1-2	TRBV11-3	few	TRBD1	CASSSPGQGNYGYTF	TGTGCCAGCAGCTCCCCGGGACAGGGGAACTATGGCTACACCTTC
TRBJ1-5	TRBV2	NA	TRBD1	CASREQGVNQPQHF	TGTGCCAGCAGAGAGCAGGGGGTAAATCAGCCCCAGCATTTT
TRBJ2-7	TRBV18	NA	TRBD1	CASSPLGTGSDSEQYF	TGTGCCAGCTCACCACTTGGGACAGGGAGTGATTCCGAGCAGTACTTC
TRBJ2-7	TRBV5-1	NA	TRBD2	CASSSQIAGVSYEQYF	TGCGCCAGCAGCTCCCAAATAGCGGGCGTCTCCTACGAGCAGTACTTC
TRBJ2-7	TRBV19	NA	TRBD2	CASSGRASYEQYF	TGTGCCAGTAGCGGGAGGGCCTCCTACGAGCAGTACTTC
TRBJ2-7	TRBV7-2	NA	NA	CASSLALTAVDF	TGTGCCAGCAGCTTAGCTCTGACAGCAGTTGACTTC
TRBJ2-5	TRBV7-8	NA	TRBD2	CASSLAGLAGGHETQYF	TGTGCCAGCAGCTTAGCAGGACTAGCGGGAGGGCACGAGACCCAGTACTTC
TRBJ1-1	TRBV6-5	NA	NA	CASSRPVGEAFF	TGTGCCAGCAGTCGCCCGGTGGGTGAAGCTTTCTTT
TRBJ2-7	TRBV28	once	NA	CASLGRISYEQYF	TGTGCCAGCCTGGGACGGATAAGCTACGAGCAGTACTTC
TRBJ2-7	TRBV2	NA	NA	CASSEGTAVSEQYF	TGTGCCAGCAGTGAAGGGACAGCAGTTTCAGAGCAGTACTTC
TRBJ2-1	TRBV6-6	NA	NA	CASSYGDLSYNEQFF	TGTGCCAGCAGTTACGGGGACTTGTCCTACAATGAGCAGTTCTTC
TRBJ1-1	TRBV28	NA	NA	CASEDYTEAFF	TGTGCCAGTGAGGATTACACTGAAGCTTTCTTT
TRBJ2-7	TRBV6-5	NA	TRBD2	CASSYGLAGSKQYF	TGTGCCAGCAGTTACGGACTAGCGGGATCAAAGCAGTACTTC
TRBJ1-5	TRBV20-1	NA	NA	CSASSSQPQHF	TGCAGTGCTAGCAGCTCTCAGCCCCAGCATTTT
TRBJ2-3	TRBV29-1	NA	TRBD2	CSVEDPASRGVAQYF	TGCAGCGTTGAAGATCCGGCTAGCCGGGGGGTAGCGCAGTATTTT
TRBJ2-3	TRBV5-1	NA	TRBD2	CASSYGLAGSTDTQYF	TGCGCCAGCAGCTATGGACTAGCGGGATCCACAGATACGCAGTATTTT
TRBJ2-7	TRBV21-1	NA	NA	CASSKGTTGEQYF	TGTGCCAGCAGCAAAGGAACTACCGGCGAGCAGTACTTC